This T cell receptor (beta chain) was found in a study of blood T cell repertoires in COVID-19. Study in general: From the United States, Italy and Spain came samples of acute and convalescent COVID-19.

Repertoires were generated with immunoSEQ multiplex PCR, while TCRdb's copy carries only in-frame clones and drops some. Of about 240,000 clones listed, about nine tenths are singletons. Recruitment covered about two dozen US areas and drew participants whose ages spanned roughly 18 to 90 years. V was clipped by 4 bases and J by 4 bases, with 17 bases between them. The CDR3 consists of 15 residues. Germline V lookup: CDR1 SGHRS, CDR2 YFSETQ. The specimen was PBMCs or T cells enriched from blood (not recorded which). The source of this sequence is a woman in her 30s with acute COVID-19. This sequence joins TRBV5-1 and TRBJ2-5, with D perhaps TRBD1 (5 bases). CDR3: CASSPLRRQRETQYF. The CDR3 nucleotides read TGCGCCAGCAGCCCCCTCCGTAGACAGCGAGAGACCCAGTACTTC.